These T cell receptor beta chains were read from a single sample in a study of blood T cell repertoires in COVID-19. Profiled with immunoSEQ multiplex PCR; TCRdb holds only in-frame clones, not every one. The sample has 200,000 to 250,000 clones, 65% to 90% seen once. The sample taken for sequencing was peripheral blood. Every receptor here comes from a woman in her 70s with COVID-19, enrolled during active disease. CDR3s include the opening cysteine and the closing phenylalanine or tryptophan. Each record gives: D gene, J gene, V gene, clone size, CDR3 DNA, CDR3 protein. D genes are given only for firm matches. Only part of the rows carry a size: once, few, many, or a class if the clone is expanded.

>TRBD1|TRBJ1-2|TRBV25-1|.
TGTGCCAGCAGTCACCCAGACAGGGTCCATGGCTACACCTTC
CASSHPDRVHGYTF
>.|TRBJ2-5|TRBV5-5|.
TGTGCCAGCAGCTTGTTATACCAAGAGACCCAGTACTTC
CASSLLYQETQYF
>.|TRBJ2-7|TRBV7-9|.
TGTGCCAGCAGTCAAGAGGGTCACGAGCAGTACTTC
CASSQEGHEQYF
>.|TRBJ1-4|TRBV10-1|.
TGCGCCAGCAGCGAAACCCGGGACACAGCTCCAACTAATGAAAAACTGTTTTTT
CASSETRDTAPTNEKLFF
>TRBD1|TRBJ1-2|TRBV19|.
TGTGCCAGTAGTGGGACAGGGGGCTTCTATGGCTACACCTTC
CASSGTGGFYGYTF
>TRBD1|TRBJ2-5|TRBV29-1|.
TGCAGCGGGAGGGACAGGTTTCACCAAGAGACCCAGTACTTC
CSGRDRFHQETQYF
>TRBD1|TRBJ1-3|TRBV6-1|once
TGTGCCAGCAGTGACTGGGGCAGGGGGCTCGGAAACACCATATATTTT
CASSDWGRGLGNTIYF
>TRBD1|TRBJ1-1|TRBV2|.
TGTGCCCGGAAACAGGGGAAGGGCACTGAAGCTTTCTTT
CARKQGKGTEAFF
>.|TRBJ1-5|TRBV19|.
TGTGCCAGTAGTATGAGTGGGCCCCAGCATTTT
CASSMSGPQHF
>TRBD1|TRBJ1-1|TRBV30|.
TGTGCCTGGAGCCTAGGGACAGGGGGTGACACTGAAGCTTTCTTT
CAWSLGTGGDTEAFF
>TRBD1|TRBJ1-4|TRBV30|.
TGTGCCTGGAGTCGTGGACAGGGTCGCGAAAAACTGTTTTTT
CAWSRGQGREKLFF
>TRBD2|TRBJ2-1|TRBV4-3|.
TGCGCCAGCAGCCAAGATCGCACTAGCGGGGTAGGTGAGCAGTTCTTC
CASSQDRTSGVGEQFF
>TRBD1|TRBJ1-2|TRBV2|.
TGTGCCAGCAGGAAAACGGACAGGGGGGATGGCTACACCTTC
CASRKTDRGDGYTF
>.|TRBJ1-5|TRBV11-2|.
TGTGCCAGCAGCTTACCGAATCAGCCCCAGCATTTT
CASSLPNQPQHF
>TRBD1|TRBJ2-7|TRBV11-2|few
TGTGCCAGCAGCTTATATCCAGGGGGACAGTCCTACGAGCAGTACTTC
CASSLYPGGQSYEQYF
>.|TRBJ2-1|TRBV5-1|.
TGCGCCAGCAGCCCGACAACAGGGAAGGCCTACAATGAGCAGTTCTTC
CASSPTTGKAYNEQFF
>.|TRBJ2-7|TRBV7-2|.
TGTGCCAGCGCCAGCGGGCAAGACATCCTAACGTCCGACGAGCAGTACTTC
CASASGQDILTSDEQYF